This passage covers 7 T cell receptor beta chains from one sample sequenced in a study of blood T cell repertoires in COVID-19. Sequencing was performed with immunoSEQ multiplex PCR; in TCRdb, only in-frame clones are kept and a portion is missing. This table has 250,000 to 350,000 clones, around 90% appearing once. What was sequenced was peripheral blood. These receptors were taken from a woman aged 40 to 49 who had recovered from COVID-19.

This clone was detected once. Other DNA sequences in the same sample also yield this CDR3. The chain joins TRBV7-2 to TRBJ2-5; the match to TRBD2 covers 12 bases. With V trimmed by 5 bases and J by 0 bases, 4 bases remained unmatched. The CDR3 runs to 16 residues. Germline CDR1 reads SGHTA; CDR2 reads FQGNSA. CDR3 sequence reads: CASSPGLAGDQETQYF. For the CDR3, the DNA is TGTGCCAGCAGCCCGGGACTAGCGGGCGACCAAGAGACCCAGTACTTC.

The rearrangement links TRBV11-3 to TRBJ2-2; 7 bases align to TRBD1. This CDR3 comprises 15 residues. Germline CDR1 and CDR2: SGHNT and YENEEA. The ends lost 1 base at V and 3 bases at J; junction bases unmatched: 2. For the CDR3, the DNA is TGTGCCAGCAGCTTAGGTCAGGGGGACACCGGGGAGCTGTTTTTT. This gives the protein CASSLGQGDTGELFF.

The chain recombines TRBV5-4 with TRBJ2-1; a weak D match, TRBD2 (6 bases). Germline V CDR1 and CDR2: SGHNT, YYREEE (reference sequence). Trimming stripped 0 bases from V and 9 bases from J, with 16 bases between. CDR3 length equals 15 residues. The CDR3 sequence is CASSLEGGMGIEQFF. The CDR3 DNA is TGTGCCAGCAGCTTGGAAGGCGGGATGGGCATTGAGCAGTTCTTC.

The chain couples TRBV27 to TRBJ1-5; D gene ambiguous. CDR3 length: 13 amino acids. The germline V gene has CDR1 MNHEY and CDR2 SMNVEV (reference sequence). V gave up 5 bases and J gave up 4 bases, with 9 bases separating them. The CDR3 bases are TGTGCCAGCAGTCCCACGCAGAATCAGCCCCAGCATTTT. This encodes CASSPTQNQPQHF.

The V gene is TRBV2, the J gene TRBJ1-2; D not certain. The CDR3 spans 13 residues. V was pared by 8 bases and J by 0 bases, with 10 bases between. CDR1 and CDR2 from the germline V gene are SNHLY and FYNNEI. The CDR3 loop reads CASRIEANYGYTF. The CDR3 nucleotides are TGTGCCAGCCGTATAGAGGCTAACTATGGCTACACCTTC.

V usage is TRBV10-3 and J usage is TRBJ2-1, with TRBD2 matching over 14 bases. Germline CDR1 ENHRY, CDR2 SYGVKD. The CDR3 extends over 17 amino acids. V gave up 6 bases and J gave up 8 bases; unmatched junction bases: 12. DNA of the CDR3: TGTGCCATCAGGTATCGACTAGCGGGAGGGGTAGAGGATGAGCAGTTCTTC. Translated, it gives CAIRYRLAGGVEDEQFF.

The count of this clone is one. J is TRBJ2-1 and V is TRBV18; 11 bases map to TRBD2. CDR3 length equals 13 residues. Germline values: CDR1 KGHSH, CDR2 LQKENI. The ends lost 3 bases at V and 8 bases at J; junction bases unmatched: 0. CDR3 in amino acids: CASSPGLADEQFF. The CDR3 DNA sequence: TGTGCCAGCTCACCGGGACTAGCGGATGAGCAGTTCTTC.